A selection of T cell receptor beta chains follows, all from one sample in a study of brain T cells in children with intractable seizures. Produced via immunoSEQ multiplex PCR; TCRdb's table is partial and in-frame only. Among 300,000 to 400,000 clones listed, 93% were seen once. The material sequenced was peripheral blood, taken approximately 5 months after surgery. The receptors were sampled from a boy under two years old with tuberous sclerosis and intractable seizures. Both conserved end residues are part of each CDR3.

>TRBJ2-1|TRBV6-6
CASSPGTGPSNEQFF
>TRBJ1-2|TRBV9
CASSTEPGQINYGYTF
>TRBJ2-7|TRBV30
CAWSGPDRTSRYEQYF
>TRBJ2-1|TRBV7-2
CASSLILSDQFF
>TRBJ2-3|TRBV7-3
CASSLGGTDTQYF
>TRBJ1-4|TRBV6-1
CASSEALGSTNEKLFF
>TRBJ2-3|TRBV10-1
CASSGPSGDSTDTQYF
>TRBJ1-5|TRBV15
CATSRGGVIGNQPQHF
>TRBJ2-1|TRBV21-1
CASSPQAPSGRRNEQFF
>TRBJ2-3|TRBV7-2
CASSLGRERDTQYF
>TRBJ1-6|TRBV2
CASSAFYNSPLHF
>TRBJ2-5|TRBV3-1/TRBV3-2
CASSQDTELVTETQYF
>TRBJ2-7|TRBV30
CAWRPKAAGYEQYF
>TRBJ2-3|TRBV7-9
CASSLSSGNWDTQYF
>TRBJ1-2|TRBV7-9
CASSLVRDYYGYTF
>TRBJ2-5|TRBV10-3
CATVAGGDGETQYF
>TRBJ2-1|TRBV7-2
CASSFYGGEQFF
>TRBJ2-1|TRBV4-2
CASTPTGGWREQFF
>TRBJ2-7|TRBV9
CASSPGISSYEQYF
>TRBJ2-7|TRBV27
CASSPTGYFYEQYF
>TRBJ2-1|TRBV4-1
CASRQGASGEQFF
>TRBJ2-1|TRBV5-1
CASSLGTGGPDYNEQFF